This TCR beta chain was found in a study of blood T cell repertoires in COVID-19. V was trimmed by 1 base and J by 2 bases, leaving 12 bases between them. Germline V gene lookup returns CDR1 SGHTA and CDR2 FQGNSA. The CDR3 is 15 amino acids. As originally analysed: Amplified reference gene primers provided the basis for estimating nucleated cell counts. This table comes from immunoSEQ multiplex PCR, and its TCRdb copy is limited to in-frame clones, with some not included. V and J calls and clone size are as listed in that table; D and trimming were resolved from the DNA. Of 300,000 to 450,000 clones in the sample, roughly 90% were seen once.

V gene TRBV7-2 combines with J gene TRBJ2-7, with D tentatively TRBD2 (5 bases). Sequenced sample: peripheral blood. The sequence came from a woman aged 30 to 39 with COVID-19, enrolled during active disease. The CDR3 reads CASSLGGLRTYEQYF. The CDR3 DNA is TGTGCCAGCAGCTTAGGAGGGTTGCGGACCTACGAGCAGTACTTC. The full variable domain, rest sourced from reference TRBV7-2 and TRBJ2-7, is GAGVSQSPSNKVTEKGKDVELRCDPISGHTALYWYRQSLGQGLEFLIYFQGNSAPDKSGLPSDRFSAERTGGSVSTLTIQRTQQEDSAVYLCASSLGGLRTYEQYFGPGTRLTVT.